The rows below give T cell receptor beta chains drawn from one sample of a study of patients and donors after allogeneic stem cell transplantation. MiXCR was run by TCRdb on the RT-PCR reads, yielding one entry per CDR3 protein. The table includes about 960,000 distinct CDR3 sequences, more than 15% detected once. Sequenced input: blood, either unsorted or a sorted T cell fraction (not recorded which). All receptors derive from a human donor who was either an allogeneic HSCT recipient or a stem cell or donor lymphocyte infusion donor (not recorded which). It is not recorded whose cells these are; they may come from a transplant donor. Each CDR3 is given with its conserved first and last residue.

j_call v_call cdr3_aa
TRBJ2-7 TRBV20-1 CSANGQSQYEQYF
TRBJ1-2 TRBV5-1 CASSSTGNVGYTF
TRBJ1-4 TRBV5-1 CASSPQGDEKLFF
TRBJ2-3 TRBV11-1 CASRYLAQSTDFTDTQYF
TRBJ2-2 TRBV27 CASSFSGGRSSGELFF
TRBJ2-7 TRBV10-2 CASSDWLRSSYEQYF
TRBJ2-2 TRBV5-1 CASSWTAENTGELFF
TRBJ2-1 TRBV9 CASSALSSYNEQFF
TRBJ2-2 TRBV12-3/TRBV12-4 CASSPGTGELFF
TRBJ2-2 TRBV12-3/TRBV12-4 CASSAGGSGELFF
TRBJ2-7 TRBV3-1 CASSHYPVTSGSYEQYF
TRBJ1-2 TRBV25-1 CASHTGLYGYTF
TRBJ2-6 TRBV4-1 CASSQGGRGSGANVLTF
TRBJ2-7 TRBV9 CASSGIGAEQYF
TRBJ2-3 TRBV12-3/TRBV12-4 CASSSWAGVADTQYF
TRBJ1-3 TRBV30 CACEANTIYF
TRBJ1-1 TRBV20-1 CSARTPGQVEAFF
TRBJ1-5 TRBV6-5 CASSYTGTGPQHF
TRBJ2-1 TRBV5-6 CASSFGLAFRNSYNEQFF
TRBJ2-3 TRBV24-1 CATSTGTAGTDTQYF
TRBJ2-5 TRBV15 CATSGRAWYGPETQYF
TRBJ1-1 TRBV18 CASSPQQAQIHEAFF
TRBJ1-1 TRBV7-2 CASSLAGYRGNTEAFF
TRBJ2-7 TRBV20-1 CSARDPGQGWYEQYF
TRBJ2-4 TRBV2 CASTEGAKNIQYF
TRBJ1-5 TRBV7-9 CASSGSGGGSNQPQHF
TRBJ1-1 TRBV6-5 CASSYDGDRMVNTEAFF
TRBJ2-1 TRBV5-6 CASSLTRSSGSYNEQFF
TRBJ2-1 TRBV5-1 CASSRDPSSSYEQFF
TRBJ1-2 TRBV2 CASSVGDVYGYTF
TRBJ2-3 TRBV4-2 CASGPTPGTNTDTQYF
TRBJ2-3 TRBV7-6 CASSSSQLAGSSTDTQYF
TRBJ1-2 TRBV10-3 CAISPQANYGYTF
TRBJ1-4 TRBV7-8 CASREQGTINEKLFF
TRBJ1-2 TRBV30 CAWSALPGLRSYGYTF
TRBJ2-7 TRBV9 CASSVPPRTETYEQYF
TRBJ2-7 TRBV6-5 CASSYSSGGEQYF
TRBJ1-4 TRBV7-9 CASSARDIGVEKLFF
TRBJ2-2 TRBV7-2 CATTISGQRTGELFF
TRBJ2-5 TRBV28 CASSFRGLAGETQYF
TRBJ1-6 TRBV6-1 CASIGAYNSPLHF
TRBJ2-1 TRBV5-1 CASSLRLGTLTNEQFF
TRBJ2-2 TRBV5-1 CASSSDAGLKFFYTGELFF
TRBJ2-6 TRBV12-3/TRBV12-4 CASSPGDLGASSGANVLTF
TRBJ2-5 TRBV20-1 CSATRPSGLQETQYF
TRBJ1-2 TRBV3-1 CASSNTFPNYGYTF
TRBJ2-4 TRBV12-3/TRBV12-4 CASSRFGVAKNIQYF
TRBJ1-4 TRBV5-1 CASSLTHATNEKLFF
TRBJ1-6 TRBV11-2 CASSTRQGVGSPLHF
TRBJ1-1 TRBV30 CAWSVGQRLNTEAFF
TRBJ1-3 TRBV20-1 CSAPGNGNTIYF
TRBJ1-2 TRBV30 CAWDPSTGYGYTF
TRBJ2-3 TRBV5-1 CASSLVLATDTQYF
TRBJ2-7 TRBV5-1 CASSLRVAGANEQYF
TRBJ2-2 TRBV9 CASSDMGLESVTGELFF
TRBJ2-1 TRBV5-6 CASRLAPGGLYNEQFF
TRBJ1-2 TRBV12-3/TRBV12-4 CASSRDRVYGYTF
TRBJ2-2 TRBV20-1 CSAEGPTSSGELFF
TRBJ2-7 TRBV11-3 CASSFAGKTYEQYF